A single count supports the clone carrying this T cell receptor (beta chain). TCRdb keeps only in-frame clones here, not all; method: immunoSEQ multiplex PCR. This table has 310,000 or so clones, approximately 90% appearing once. The data originate from a study of blood T cell repertoires in COVID-19. On the study more broadly: Some COVID-19 samples were acute and others convalescent; all came from the United States, Italy and Spain.

Trimming shortened V by 5 bases and J by 3 bases, and 9 bases separated the two germline ends. Germline V gives CDR1 SGHTA, CDR2 FQGNSA. This CDR3 contains 13 residues. The clonotype comes from a woman younger than 45 with COVID-19, enrolled during active disease. Sample: peripheral blood. V gene TRBV7-2 combines with J gene TRBJ2-3; D is unresolved. The CDR3 nucleotides read TGTGCCAGCAGCGTACTATCTACAGATACGCAGTATTTT. Its protein product is CASSVLSTDTQYF.